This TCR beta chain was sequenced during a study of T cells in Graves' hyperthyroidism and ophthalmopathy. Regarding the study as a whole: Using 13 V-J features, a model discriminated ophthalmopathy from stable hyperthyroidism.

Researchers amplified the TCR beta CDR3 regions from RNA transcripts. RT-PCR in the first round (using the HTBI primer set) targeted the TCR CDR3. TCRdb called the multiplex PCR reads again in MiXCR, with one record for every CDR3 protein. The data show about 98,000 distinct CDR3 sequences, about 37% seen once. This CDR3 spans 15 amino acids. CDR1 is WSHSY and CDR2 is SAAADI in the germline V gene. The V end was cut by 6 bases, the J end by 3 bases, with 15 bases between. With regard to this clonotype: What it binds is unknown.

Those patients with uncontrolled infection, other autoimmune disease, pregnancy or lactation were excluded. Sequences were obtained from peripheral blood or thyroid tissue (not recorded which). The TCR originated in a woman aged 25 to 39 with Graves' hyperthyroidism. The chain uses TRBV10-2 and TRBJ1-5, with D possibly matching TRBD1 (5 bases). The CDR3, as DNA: TGCGCCAGCAGCCTTCAGCGGGGGGTCAATCAGCCCCAGCATTTT. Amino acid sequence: CASSLQRGVNQPQHF.